This T cell receptor (beta chain) was sequenced for a study of beta chain features in type 1 diabetes. The study's findings and limits: Researchers caution that PCR might favor shorter templates, equally among patients and controls. Small HLA sub-analyses could not settle whether HLA shapes TCRB rearrangement. All four CD4+ subsets of Type 1 diabetes patients contained TCRB CDR3s that were moderately but significantly shorter. The naive, central memory and Treg TCRB repertoires of patients appeared to be more similar to one another than those of healthy donors.

TCRB transcripts that were expressed got sequenced, as all of the isolated RNA had been reverse transcribed. Only in-frame clones appear in the TCRdb table, and some are missing; sequencing was by immunoSEQ multiplex PCR. The sample shows approximately 240,000 clones, around 16% of them seen only once. The CDR3 covers 17 residues. V lost 0 bases and J lost 4, with 17 bases in between. Germline CDR1 and CDR2: LGHNA and YSLEER. Remarks on this clone: Its matching antigen is unknown.

The V call is TRBV4-3, the J call TRBJ2-3, with TRBD2 as a possible D gene (5 bases). Sequencing was carried out using naive CD4+ T cells from blood. The clonotype comes from a man younger than 45 with type 1 diabetes. In nucleotides, the CDR3 is TGCGCCAGCAGCCAAGAGATCGGAGGCCCTCTCGCAGATACGCAGTATTTT. As protein: CASSQEIGGPLADTQYF.